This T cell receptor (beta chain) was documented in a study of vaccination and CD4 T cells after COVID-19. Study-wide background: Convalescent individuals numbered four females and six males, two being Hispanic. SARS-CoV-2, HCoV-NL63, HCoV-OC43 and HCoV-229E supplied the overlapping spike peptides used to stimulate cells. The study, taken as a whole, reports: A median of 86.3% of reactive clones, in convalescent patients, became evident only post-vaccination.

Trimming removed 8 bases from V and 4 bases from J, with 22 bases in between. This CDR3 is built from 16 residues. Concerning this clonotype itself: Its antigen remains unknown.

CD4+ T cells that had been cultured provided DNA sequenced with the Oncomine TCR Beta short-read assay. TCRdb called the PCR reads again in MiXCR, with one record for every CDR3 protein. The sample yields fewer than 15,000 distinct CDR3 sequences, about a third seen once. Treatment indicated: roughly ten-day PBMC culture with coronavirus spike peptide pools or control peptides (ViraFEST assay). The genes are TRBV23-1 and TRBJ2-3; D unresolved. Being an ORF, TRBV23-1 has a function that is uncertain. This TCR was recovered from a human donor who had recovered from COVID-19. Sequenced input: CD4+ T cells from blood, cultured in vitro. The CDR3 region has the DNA TGCGCCAGCCCCTGGATCGGTCCCCCCCTCCCAGATACGCAGTATTTT. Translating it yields CASPWIGPPLPDTQYF.